The sample holds many counts of the clone carrying this T cell receptor (beta chain). The antigen is undetermined. The data were obtained in a study of read filtering for tumor transcriptome and immune sequencing. Study-level points and caveats: Compared with RNA-seq, IR-seq gave much higher clonotype depth and reliability. IR-seq and RNA-seq agreed better without single-read clonotypes.

The germline V gene encodes CDR1 SQVTM and CDR2 ANQGSEA. V dropped 4 bases and J dropped 9 bases, with 13 bases sitting between them. The CDR3 consists of 12 residues. From 300 to 400 ng of RNA, a library with molecular barcoded alpha/delta and beta/gamma adaptors was made. TCRdb reanalysed the reads using MiXCR and keeps one entry per CDR3 protein. The table includes more than 30,000 distinct CDR3 sequences, 12% to 15% detected once. This sequence was found in a donor at least 40 years old with multiple myeloma. The chain has TRBV29-1 and TRBJ2-1, with D tentatively TRBD2 (5 bases). The specimen sequenced was a population of CD138-negative cells sorted from bone marrow. CDR3 in amino acids: CSVGEPSREQFF. Written as DNA, the CDR3 is TGCAGCGTTGGGGAGCCGAGTCGTGAGCAGTTCTTC.